This paragraph covers one T cell receptor beta chain sequence. The sample comes from a study of blood T cell repertoires in COVID-19. Sequencing used immunoSEQ multiplex PCR; TCRdb keeps in-frame clones, though not all of them. The sample has over 110,000 clones, about 87% seen once. Germline V gene sequence: CDR1 ENHRY, CDR2 SYGVKD. The CDR3 runs to 21 residues. J gave up 7 bases and V 2 bases, and 22 bases lay outside the gene matches. Sequencing was carried out using PBMCs or T cells enriched from blood (not recorded which). The rearrangement joins TRBV10-3 to TRBJ1-6; TRBD1 agrees at 8 bases. The sequence was collected from a man aged 45-60 years in a cohort exposed to, infected with or recovered from COVID-19 (not recorded which). CDR3 amino acids: CAISEPRDRKTLGPGNSPLHF. Written as DNA, the CDR3 is TGTGCCATCAGTGAGCCGAGGGACAGGAAAACCTTGGGACCGGGAAATTCACCCCTCCACTTT.